This T cell receptor (beta chain) comes out of a study of cytomegalovirus exposure and HLA in healthy donors. Findings of the study overall: Looking again later, the authors saw that most CMV-associated TCR beta chains seemed HLA-restricted. The classifier reportedly diagnosed cytomegalovirus status with high specificity and sensitivity.

The CDR3 contains 14 residues. The germline V gene encodes CDR1 LNHDA and CDR2 SQIVND (reference sequence). The ends lost 5 bases at V and 2 bases at J; junction bases unmatched: 5. Unrecorded immune exposures were likely, despite nominal health at sampling. The PCR ran on 60 Vbeta and 13 Jbeta primers. TCRdb's copy holds only in-frame clones and misses some; the assay was immunoSEQ multiplex PCR. The table records 55,000 to 65,000 clones, about 80% of them present only once. In the case of this clone: What it recognizes is unknown.

The receptor was isolated from a human donor in good health. Sequenced input: PBMCs. V usage is TRBV19 and J usage is TRBJ2-5; 7 positions match TRBD1. CDR3 in amino acids: CASSDRVTQETQYF. CDR3 nucleotides: TGTGCCAGTAGTGACAGGGTCACTCAAGAGACCCAGTACTTC.